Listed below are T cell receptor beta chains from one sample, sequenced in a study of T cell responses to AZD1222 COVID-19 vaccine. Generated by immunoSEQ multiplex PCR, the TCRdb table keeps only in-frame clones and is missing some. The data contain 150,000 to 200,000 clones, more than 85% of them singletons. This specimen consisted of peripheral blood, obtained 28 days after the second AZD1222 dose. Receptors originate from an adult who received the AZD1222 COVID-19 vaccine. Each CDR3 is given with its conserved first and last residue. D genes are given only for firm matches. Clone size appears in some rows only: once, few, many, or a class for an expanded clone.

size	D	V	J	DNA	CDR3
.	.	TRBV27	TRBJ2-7	TGTGCCAGCAGTTTCGGGACTGCGATGGAGCAGTACTTC	CASSFGTAMEQYF
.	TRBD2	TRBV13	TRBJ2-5	TGTGCCAGCAGCATGATTTCGGCGGGAGGGGAGACCCAGTACTTC	CASSMISAGGETQYF
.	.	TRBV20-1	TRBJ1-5	TGCAGTGCTAGTGAGAGCAATCAGCCCCAGCATTTT	CSASESNQPQHF
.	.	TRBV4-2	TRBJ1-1	TGTGCCAGCAGCCAAGATCCTTGGTCCTACACAACTAAGACTGAAGCTTTCTTT	CASSQDPWSYTTKTEAFF
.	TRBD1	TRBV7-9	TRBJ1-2	TGTGCCAGCAGCTTAGGGGACAGGGGAAACTATGGCTACACCTTC	CASSLGDRGNYGYTF
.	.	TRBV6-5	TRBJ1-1	TGTGCCAGCAGCCCCCCGGGGAGGACTGAAGCTTTCTTT	CASSPPGRTEAFF
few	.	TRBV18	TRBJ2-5	TGTGCCAGCTCATCTCAGGGTACCCAAGAGACCCAGTACTTC	CASSSQGTQETQYF
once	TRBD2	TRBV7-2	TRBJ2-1	TGTGCCAGCAGCCGTAGCGGGAGTGGCAATGAGCAGTTCTTC	CASSRSGSGNEQFF
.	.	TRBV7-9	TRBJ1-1	TGTGCCAGCAGCTTATCTATTTCGGGGCCCAACACTGAAGCTTTCTTT	CASSLSISGPNTEAFF
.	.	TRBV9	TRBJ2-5	TGTGCCAGCAGCGTAGAGACAAGACAGACCCAGTACTTC	CASSVETRQTQYF
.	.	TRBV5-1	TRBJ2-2	TGCGCCAGCAGCATTGGGAGACCGAACACCGGGGAGCTGTTTTTT	CASSIGRPNTGELFF
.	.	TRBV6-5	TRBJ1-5	TGTGCCAGCCTAGAAAATAGCAATCAGCCCCAGCATTTT	CASLENSNQPQHF
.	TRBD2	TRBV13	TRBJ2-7	TGTGCCAGCAGCCCAGGTGGGCTAGCGGGGATAGAGCAGTACTTC	CASSPGGLAGIEQYF
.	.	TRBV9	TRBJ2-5	TGTGCCAGCAGCGTATCAGAGCTGGAGACCCAGTACTTC	CASSVSELETQYF
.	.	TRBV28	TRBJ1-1	TGTGCCAGCAGTTTTTCCCTGAACACTGAAGCTTTCTTT	CASSFSLNTEAFF
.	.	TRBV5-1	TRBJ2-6	TGCGCCAGCAGTTTAGGGCCTCCTGGGGCCAACGTCCTGACTTTC	CASSLGPPGANVLTF
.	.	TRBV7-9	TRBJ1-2	TGTGCCAGCAGCTCGGACTTAAGGGGCTATGGCTACACCTTC	CASSSDLRGYGYTF
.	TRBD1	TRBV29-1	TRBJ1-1	TGCAGCGCGAAACCCGGGACAGGGAGGACTGAAGCTTTCTTT	CSAKPGTGRTEAFF
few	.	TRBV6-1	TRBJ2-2	TGTGCCAGCAGTGAAAGGGCGGACACCGGGGAGCTGTTTTTT	CASSERADTGELFF
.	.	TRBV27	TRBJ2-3	TGTGCCAGCAGTTTAGTCGGGCTTAGCACAGATACGCAGTATTTT	CASSLVGLSTDTQYF
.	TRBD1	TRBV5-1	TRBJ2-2	TGCGCCAGCAGCTCCACCGGGACAGGGGGCGGCCAGAACACCGGGGAGCTGTTTTTT	CASSSTGTGGGQNTGELFF
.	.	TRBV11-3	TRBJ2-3	TGTGCCAGCAGTTCAGACAGCCTCCGGGGGACAGATACGCAGTATTTT	CASSSDSLRGTDTQYF
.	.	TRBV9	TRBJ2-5	TGTGCCAGCACTGCCGGATTAAAAGAGACCCAGTACTTC	CASTAGLKETQYF
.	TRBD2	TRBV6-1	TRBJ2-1	TGTGCCAGCTGGGAAGCGGGAGCGGGGAATGAGCAGTTCTTC	CASWEAGAGNEQFF
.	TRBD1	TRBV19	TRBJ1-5	TGTGCCAGTAGTATATTAGGGGGCGGTCAGCCCCAGCATTTT	CASSILGGGQPQHF
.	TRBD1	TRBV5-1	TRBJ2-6	TGCGCCAGCAGCTTGGAACAGGGGGCGAATCCCCTCTCTGGGGCCAACGTCCTGACTTTC	CASSLEQGANPLSGANVLTF
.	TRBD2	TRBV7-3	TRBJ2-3	TGTGCCAGCAGCTTAATGGGAGGGGCCACAGATACGCAGTATTTT	CASSLMGGATDTQYF
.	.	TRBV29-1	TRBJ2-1	TGCAGCGTTGATACGGGGGGCTGGTCTTACAATGAGCAGTTCTTC	CSVDTGGWSYNEQFF
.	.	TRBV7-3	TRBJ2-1	TGTGCCAGCAGCTTATGGGGCAGGGGCCAAGAGGACAATGAGCAGTTCTTC	CASSLWGRGQEDNEQFF
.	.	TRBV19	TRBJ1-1	TGTGCCAGTACCCACCCGAGGACCCCCACCTTCTTT	CASTHPRTPTFF
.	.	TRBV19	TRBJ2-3	TGTGCCAGTAGTGTTTTTAACGGGGCCGCAGATACGCAGTATTTT	CASSVFNGAADTQYF
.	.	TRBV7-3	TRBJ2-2	TGTGCCAGCAGCCAACAGGGTACGAACACCGGGGAGCTGTTTTTT	CASSQQGTNTGELFF
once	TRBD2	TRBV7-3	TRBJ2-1	TGTGCCAGCAGCTTAAGCCTAGCGGACTCCTACAATGAGCAGTTCTTC	CASSLSLADSYNEQFF
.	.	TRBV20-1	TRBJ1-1	TGCACAGACAGGAGTAACACTGAAGCTTTCTTT	CTDRSNTEAFF
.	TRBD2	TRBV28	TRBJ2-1	TGTGCCAGCAGTCTGACTAGCGGGACTGGTGAGCAGTTCTTC	CASSLTSGTGEQFF
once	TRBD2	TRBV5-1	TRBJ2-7	TGCGCCAGCAGCCCGGGGGGTGGTCCCTACGAGCAGTACTTC	CASSPGGGPYEQYF
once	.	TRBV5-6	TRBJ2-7	TGTGCCAGCAGCTTGGCCCTGGAGGGCCGGGAGCAGTACTTC	CASSLALEGREQYF
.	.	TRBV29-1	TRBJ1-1	TGCAGCGTTGAAGGTGGGACGAACACTGAAGCTTTCTTT	CSVEGGTNTEAFF
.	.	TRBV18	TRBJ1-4	TGTGCCAGCTCACCACAGGTCCAGGGCGGCGAAAAACTGTTTTTT	CASSPQVQGGEKLFF
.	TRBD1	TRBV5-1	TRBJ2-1	TGCGCCAGCAGCGACGGACAGGGGTCCTACAATGAGCAGTTCTTC	CASSDGQGSYNEQFF
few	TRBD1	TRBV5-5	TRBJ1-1	TGTGCCAGCAGACACTTCTTGACAGGGGATTTGAACACTGAAGCTTTCTTT	CASRHFLTGDLNTEAFF
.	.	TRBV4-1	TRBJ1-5	TGCGCCAGCAGCCTCCCAGACCAGAGTCAGCCCCAGCATTTT	CASSLPDQSQPQHF
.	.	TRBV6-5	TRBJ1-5	TGTGCCAGCTTATTGGGGAGTGGGTCCAATCAGCCCCAGCATTTT	CASLLGSGSNQPQHF
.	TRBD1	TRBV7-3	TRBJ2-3	TGTGCCAGCAGCTTGACAGGGCCAGATACGCAGTATTTT	CASSLTGPDTQYF
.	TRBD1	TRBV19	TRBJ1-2	TGTGCCAGTAGTATAGATCCTCGGACAGGAGGGGTGTATGGCTACACCTTC	CASSIDPRTGGVYGYTF
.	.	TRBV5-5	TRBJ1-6	TGTGCCAGCAGCTTGGTCCGGGGGACGAGGACACCCCTCCACTTT	CASSLVRGTRTPLHF
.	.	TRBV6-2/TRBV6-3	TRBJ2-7	TGTGCCAGCAGTCGCACCAGTCCCCCTACTAGGGAGCAGTACTTC	CASSRTSPPTREQYF
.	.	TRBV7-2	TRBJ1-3	TGTGCCAGCAGCTTATCCGGAGCCGGAAACACCATATATTTT	CASSLSGAGNTIYF
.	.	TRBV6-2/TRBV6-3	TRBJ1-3	TGTGCCAGCAGTTACGACTGGGGGCGAGCTGGAAACACCATATATTTT	CASSYDWGRAGNTIYF
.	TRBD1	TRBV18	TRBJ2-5	TGTGCCAGCTCACCGGGGACAGGGGGCAGGAAGACCCAGTACTTC	CASSPGTGGRKTQYF
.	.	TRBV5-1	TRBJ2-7	TGCGCCAGCAGCTTGGTGGGGAACGAGCAGTACTTC	CASSLVGNEQYF
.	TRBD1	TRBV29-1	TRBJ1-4	TGCAGCGTTACAGGGGGAATCAATGAAAAACTGTTTTTT	CSVTGGINEKLFF
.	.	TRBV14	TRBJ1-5	TGTGCCAGCAGCCAACAAGCTGACAATAGCAATCAGCCCCAGCATTTT	CASSQQADNSNQPQHF
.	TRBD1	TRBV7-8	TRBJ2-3	TGTGCCAGCAGCCCCCGGACAGGGGGAGGTGATACGCAGTATTTT	CASSPRTGGGDTQYF
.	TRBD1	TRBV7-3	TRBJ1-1	TGTGCCAGCAGCTCACGGACAGGGGTGGGAGCTTTCTTT	CASSSRTGVGAFF
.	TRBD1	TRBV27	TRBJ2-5	TGTGCCAGCAGCCTCACCGGACAGGGGTTGGAAGAGACCCAGTACTTC	CASSLTGQGLEETQYF
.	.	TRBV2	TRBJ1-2	TGTGCCAGTACCGGGACAAATAACTATGGCTACACCTTC	CASTGTNNYGYTF
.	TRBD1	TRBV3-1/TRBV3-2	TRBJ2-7	TGTGCCAGCAGCCACTGGACAGGGTCTCTCTACGAGCAGTACTTC	CASSHWTGSLYEQYF